This T cell receptor beta chain was observed in a study of cytomegalovirus exposure and HLA in healthy donors. Healthy bone marrow donors supplied every sample. CDR3 length: 16 residues. Germline CDR1 and CDR2: SGHTA and FQGTGA. With respect to this clone: Antigen: not known. One end of the junction is discordant with germline, which a read error may explain.

Study-wide results and caveats: There were over 150 TCR beta chains listed as cytomegalovirus-associated.

It was with 60 Vbeta and 13 Jbeta primers that the PCR ran. Sequencing used immunoSEQ multiplex PCR; TCRdb keeps in-frame clones, though not all of them. Of 90,000 to 150,000 clones in the sample, roughly 63% were seen once. The chain employs TRBV7-3 and TRBJ2-1; 11 bases agree with TRBD2. Material: PBMCs. This clonotype was obtained from a man between 35 and 55 years old in good health and CMV-seropositive. The CDR3 protein is CASSLHSGGAYNEQFF. The CDR3 DNA reads TGTGCCAGCAGCTTACATAGCGGGGGGGCCTATAATGAGCAGTTCTTC.